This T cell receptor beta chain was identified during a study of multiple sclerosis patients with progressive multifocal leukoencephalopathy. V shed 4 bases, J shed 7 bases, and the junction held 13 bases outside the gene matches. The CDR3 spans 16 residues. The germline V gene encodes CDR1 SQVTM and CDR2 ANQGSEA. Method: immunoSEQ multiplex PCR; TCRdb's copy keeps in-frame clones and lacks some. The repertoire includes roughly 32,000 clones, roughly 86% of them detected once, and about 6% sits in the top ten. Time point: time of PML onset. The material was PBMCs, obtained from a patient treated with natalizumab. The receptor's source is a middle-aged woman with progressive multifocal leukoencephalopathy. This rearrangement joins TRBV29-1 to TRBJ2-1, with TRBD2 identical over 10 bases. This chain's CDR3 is CSVVGLAGDYRNEQFF. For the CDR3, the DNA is TGCAGCGTTGTTGGGCTAGCGGGAGATTATAGGAATGAGCAGTTCTTC.